The rows below give T cell receptor beta chains drawn from one sample of a study of blood T cell repertoires in COVID-19. Assay used: immunoSEQ multiplex PCR; TCRdb lists only in-frame clones, some missing. This table has hundreds of thousands of clones, about 87% appearing once. Sequenced material: peripheral blood. These receptors all come from a woman in her twenties or thirties who had recovered from COVID-19. Both conserved end residues are part of each CDR3.

CASSFTPNSGYEQYF	TRBV5-5	TRBJ2-7
CASSPPGAGETQYF	TRBV5-1	TRBJ2-5
CASSLSGFGADTQYF	TRBV5-5	TRBJ2-3
CASSRVTGRFQPQHF	TRBV21-1	TRBJ1-5
CASSPGLPTGELFF	TRBV7-3	TRBJ2-2
CSQYGDQPQHF	TRBV20-1	TRBJ1-5
CASSPTSGGQDTQYF	TRBV18	TRBJ2-3
CASTHPAGAAKNIQYF	TRBV7-8	TRBJ2-4
CSVDTAGTEAFF	TRBV29-1	TRBJ1-1
CASSLGIGRTFF	TRBV5-6	TRBJ1-1
CASSQDWTGGNGYTF	TRBV3-1/TRBV3-2	TRBJ1-2
CASSRAQYNEQFF	TRBV4-2	TRBJ2-1
CATSRRTGGNIQYF	TRBV15	TRBJ2-4